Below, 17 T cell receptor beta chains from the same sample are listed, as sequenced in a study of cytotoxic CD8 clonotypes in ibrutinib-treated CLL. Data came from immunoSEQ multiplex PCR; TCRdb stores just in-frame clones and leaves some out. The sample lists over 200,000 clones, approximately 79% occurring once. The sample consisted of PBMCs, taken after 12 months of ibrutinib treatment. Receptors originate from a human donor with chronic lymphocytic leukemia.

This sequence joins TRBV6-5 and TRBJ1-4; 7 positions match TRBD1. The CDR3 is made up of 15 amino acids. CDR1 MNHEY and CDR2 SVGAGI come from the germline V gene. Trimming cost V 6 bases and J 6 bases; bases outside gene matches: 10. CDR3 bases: TGTGCCAGCAGCAGATCGACAGGGAGAGATGAAAAACTGTTTTTT. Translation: CASSRSTGRDEKLFF.

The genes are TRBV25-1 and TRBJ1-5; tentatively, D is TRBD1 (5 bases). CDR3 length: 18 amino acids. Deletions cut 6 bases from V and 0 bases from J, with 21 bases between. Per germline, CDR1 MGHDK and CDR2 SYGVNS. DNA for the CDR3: TGTGCCAGCAGCGGTTCCCGTTCAAAGGGGTCTAGCAATCAGCCCCAGCATTTT. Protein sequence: CASSGSRSKGSSNQPQHF.

In DNA, the CDR3 is TGTGCCAGCAGTGGCATCTCACAGGCAACTAATGAAAAACTGTTTTTT. Residues: CASSGISQATNEKLFF. This rearrangement joins TRBV6-1 to TRBJ1-4, with D maybe TRBD1 (5 bases). This CDR3 region has 16 residues. V was trimmed by 4 bases and J by 0 bases, leaving 12 bases between them. Germline loops: CDR1 MNHNS, CDR2 SASEGT.

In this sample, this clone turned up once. CDR3 protein: CASSSSPGANVLTF. CDR3 DNA: TGTGCCAGCAGTTCATCCCCTGGGGCCAACGTCCTGACTTTC. V is TRBV27 and J is TRBJ2-6, with D unresolved. The CDR3 sequence is 14 residues long. Germline CDR1 reads MNHEY; CDR2 reads SMNVEV (reference sequence). With 4 bases removed from V and 2 bases from J, the gap between germline ends came to 6 bases. The full variable domain, its missing parts supplied by reference TRBV27 and TRBJ2-6, is EAQVTQNPRYLITVTGKKLTVTCSQNMNHEYMSWYRQDPGLGLRQIYYSMNVEVTDKGDVPEGYKVSRKEKRNFPLILESPSPNQTSLYFCASSSSPGANVLTFGAGSRLTVL.

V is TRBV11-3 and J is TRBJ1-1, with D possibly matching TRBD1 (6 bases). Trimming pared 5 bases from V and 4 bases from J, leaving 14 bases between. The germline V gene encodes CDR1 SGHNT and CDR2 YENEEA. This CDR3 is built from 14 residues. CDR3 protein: CASSPRGMGTEAFF. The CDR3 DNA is TGTGCCAGCAGCCCGAGGGGGATGGGCACTGAAGCTTTCTTT.

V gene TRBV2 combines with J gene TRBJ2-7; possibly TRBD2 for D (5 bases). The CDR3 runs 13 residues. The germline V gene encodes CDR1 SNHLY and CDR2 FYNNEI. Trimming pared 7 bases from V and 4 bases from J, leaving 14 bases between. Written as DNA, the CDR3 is TGTGCCAGCAATGAGGGAGTTTGGTACGAGCAGTACTTC. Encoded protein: CASNEGVWYEQYF.

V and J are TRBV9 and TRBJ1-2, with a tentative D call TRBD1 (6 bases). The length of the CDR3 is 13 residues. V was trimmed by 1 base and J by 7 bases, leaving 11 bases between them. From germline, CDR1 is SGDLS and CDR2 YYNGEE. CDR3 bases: TGTGCCAGCAGCGTACTTAACAGGGCTGGCTACACCTTC. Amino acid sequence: CASSVLNRAGYTF.

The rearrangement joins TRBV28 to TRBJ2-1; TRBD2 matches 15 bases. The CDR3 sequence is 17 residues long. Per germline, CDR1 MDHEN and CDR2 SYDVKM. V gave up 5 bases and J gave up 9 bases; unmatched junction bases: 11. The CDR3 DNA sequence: TGTGCCAGCAGTAACGGACTAGCGGGAGGGCCGGGCCCTGAGCAGTTCTTC. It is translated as CASSNGLAGGPGPEQFF.

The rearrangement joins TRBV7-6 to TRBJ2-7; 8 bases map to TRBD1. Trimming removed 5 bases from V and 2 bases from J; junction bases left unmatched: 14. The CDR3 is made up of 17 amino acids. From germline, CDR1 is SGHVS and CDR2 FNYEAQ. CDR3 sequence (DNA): TGTGCCAGCAGCCCCACACACTCAGGGGGCAGGGCCTACGAGCAGTACTTC. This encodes CASSPTHSGGRAYEQYF.

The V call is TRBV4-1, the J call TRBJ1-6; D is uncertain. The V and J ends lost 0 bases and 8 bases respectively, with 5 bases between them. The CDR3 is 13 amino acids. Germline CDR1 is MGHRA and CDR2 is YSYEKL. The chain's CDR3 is CASSQDADSPLHF. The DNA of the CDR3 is TGCGCCAGCAGCCAAGACGCAGATTCACCCCTCCACTTT.

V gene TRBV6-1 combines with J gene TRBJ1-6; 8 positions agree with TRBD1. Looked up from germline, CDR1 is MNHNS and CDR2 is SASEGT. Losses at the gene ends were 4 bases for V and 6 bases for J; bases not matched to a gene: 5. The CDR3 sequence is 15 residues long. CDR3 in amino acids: CASSADRAFNSPLHF. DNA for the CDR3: TGTGCCAGCAGTGCGGACAGGGCTTTTAATTCACCCCTCCACTTT.

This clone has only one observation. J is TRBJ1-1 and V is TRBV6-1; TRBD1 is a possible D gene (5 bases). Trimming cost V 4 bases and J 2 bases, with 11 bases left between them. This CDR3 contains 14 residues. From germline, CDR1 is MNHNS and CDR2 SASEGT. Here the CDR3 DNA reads TGTGCCAGCAGTGTCTACAGGAGTAACACTGAAGCTTTCTTT. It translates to CASSVYRSNTEAFF.

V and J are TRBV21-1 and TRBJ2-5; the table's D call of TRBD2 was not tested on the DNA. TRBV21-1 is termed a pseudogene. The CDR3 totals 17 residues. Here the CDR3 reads CASSFHGTILLQETQYF. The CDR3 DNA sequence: TGTGCCAGCAGCTTTCACGGGACTATCCTACTTCAAGAGACCCAGTACTTC.

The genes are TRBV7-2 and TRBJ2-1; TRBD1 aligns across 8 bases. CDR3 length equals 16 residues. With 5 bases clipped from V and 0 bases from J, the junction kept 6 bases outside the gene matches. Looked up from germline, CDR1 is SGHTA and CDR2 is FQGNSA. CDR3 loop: CASSEYRGSSYNEQFF. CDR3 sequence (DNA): TGTGCCAGCAGCGAATACAGGGGGAGCTCCTACAATGAGCAGTTCTTC.

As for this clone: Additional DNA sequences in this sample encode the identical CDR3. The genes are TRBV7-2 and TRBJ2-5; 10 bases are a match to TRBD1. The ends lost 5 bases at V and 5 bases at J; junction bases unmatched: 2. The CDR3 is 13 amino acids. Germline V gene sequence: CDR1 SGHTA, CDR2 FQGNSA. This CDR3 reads CASSRDRGETQYF. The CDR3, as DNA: TGTGCCAGCAGCCGGGACAGGGGCGAGACCCAGTACTTC.

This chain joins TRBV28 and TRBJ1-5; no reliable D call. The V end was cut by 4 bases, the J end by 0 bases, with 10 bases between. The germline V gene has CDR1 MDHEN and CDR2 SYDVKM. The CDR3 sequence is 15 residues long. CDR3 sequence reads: CASSSYRYSNQPQHF. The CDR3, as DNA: TGTGCCAGCAGTTCCTACAGATATAGCAATCAGCCCCAGCATTTT.

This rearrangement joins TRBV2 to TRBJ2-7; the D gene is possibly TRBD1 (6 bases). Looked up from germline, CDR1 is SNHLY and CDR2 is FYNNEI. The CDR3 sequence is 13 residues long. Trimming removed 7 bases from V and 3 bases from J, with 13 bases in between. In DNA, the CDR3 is TGTGCCAGCATGAGGACAGTAAGCTACGAGCAGTACTTC. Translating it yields CASMRTVSYEQYF.